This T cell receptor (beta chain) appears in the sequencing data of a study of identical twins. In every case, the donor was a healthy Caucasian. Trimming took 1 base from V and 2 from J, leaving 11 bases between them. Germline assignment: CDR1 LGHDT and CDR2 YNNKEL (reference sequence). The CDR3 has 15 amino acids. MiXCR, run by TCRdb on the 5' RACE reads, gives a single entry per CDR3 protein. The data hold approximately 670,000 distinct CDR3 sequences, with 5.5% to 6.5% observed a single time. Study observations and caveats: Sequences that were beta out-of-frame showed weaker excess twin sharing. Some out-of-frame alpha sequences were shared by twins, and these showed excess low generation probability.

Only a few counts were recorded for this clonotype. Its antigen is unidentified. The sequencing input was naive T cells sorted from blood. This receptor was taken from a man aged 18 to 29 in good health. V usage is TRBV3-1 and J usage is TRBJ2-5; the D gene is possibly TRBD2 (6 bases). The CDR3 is CASSQVSTSQETQYF. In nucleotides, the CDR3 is TGTGCCAGCAGCCAAGTATCGACTAGTCAAGAGACCCAGTACTTC.